The rows below give T cell receptor beta chains drawn from one sample of a study of CD8 T cells in ankylosing spondylitis. TCRdb analysed the 5' RACE reads with MiXCR anew, one entry per CDR3 protein. Among under 450,000 distinct CDR3 sequences listed, 20% to 25% were seen once. Input material: blood, either unsorted or a sorted T cell fraction (not recorded which). These receptors originate from a male donor with ankylosing spondylitis or in good health (not recorded which). Each CDR3 is given with its conserved first and last residue.

v_call: TRBV5-1
cdr3_aa: CASSLFSGVLNEQFF

v_call: TRBV27
cdr3_aa: CASSPTDGEAFF

v_call: TRBV7-9
cdr3_aa: CASSLGLAHEQYF

v_call: TRBV10-3
cdr3_aa: CAIGQTNYGYTF

v_call: TRBV12-3/TRBV12-4
cdr3_aa: CASSLGLAYTDTQYF

v_call: TRBV20-1
cdr3_aa: CSARDGGLAGVYNEQFF

v_call: TRBV28
cdr3_aa: CASSALRRDQPQHF

v_call: TRBV29-1
cdr3_aa: CSVGLSQRTVAGELFF

v_call: TRBV7-2
cdr3_aa: CASSIGTGVNEQYF

v_call: TRBV15
cdr3_aa: CATRIGQSSTDTQYF

v_call: TRBV28
cdr3_aa: CASSPGLRWEKLFF

v_call: TRBV6-5
cdr3_aa: CASSNTGAGNYGYTF

v_call: TRBV7-8
cdr3_aa: CASSLGAGQSTDTQYF

v_call: TRBV9
cdr3_aa: CASSAAFNEQFF

v_call: TRBV7-2
cdr3_aa: CASSWAGGNEQFF

v_call: TRBV12-3/TRBV12-4
cdr3_aa: CASSPGGAAYTGELFF

v_call: TRBV15
cdr3_aa: CATSSLTGITGELFF

v_call: TRBV27
cdr3_aa: CASTPDRGHEDTQYF

v_call: TRBV6-1
cdr3_aa: CASSEGRDTDTQYF

v_call: TRBV4-2
cdr3_aa: CASSHSMGLAGGEQYF

v_call: TRBV10-3
cdr3_aa: CAISGSDSYEQYF

v_call: TRBV29-1
cdr3_aa: CSVGVELVSYNEQFF

v_call: TRBV7-9
cdr3_aa: CASSLAGTSVDNEQFF

v_call: TRBV13
cdr3_aa: CASSLEAASSYEQYF

v_call: TRBV20-1
cdr3_aa: CSARSPARAFTDTQYF

v_call: TRBV7-9
cdr3_aa: CASSPRLAGQGSHEQFF

v_call: TRBV6-6
cdr3_aa: CASSMDGAEAFF

v_call: TRBV27
cdr3_aa: CASSPRGGSGGNEQFF

v_call: TRBV3-1
cdr3_aa: CASSQEDRVDYEQYF

v_call: TRBV4-1
cdr3_aa: CASSQGVGRGRTYEQYF

v_call: TRBV12-3/TRBV12-4
cdr3_aa: CATGGGNEQFF

v_call: TRBV12-3/TRBV12-4
cdr3_aa: CASSFSGGAHEQFF

v_call: TRBV4-1
cdr3_aa: CASSQGTGMNYGYTF

v_call: TRBV24-1
cdr3_aa: CATRGTGENTQYF

v_call: TRBV20-1
cdr3_aa: CSASPYSTGSINTGELFF

v_call: TRBV12-3/TRBV12-4
cdr3_aa: CASSVRNTGELFF

v_call: TRBV11-2
cdr3_aa: CASSPPVGADTQYF

v_call: TRBV7-9
cdr3_aa: CASSLVVGFDSPLHF

v_call: TRBV4-1
cdr3_aa: CASSQVDRDLVGELFF

v_call: TRBV5-5
cdr3_aa: CASSLDYSVSTDTQYF

v_call: TRBV24-1
cdr3_aa: CATSTGFGTDTQYF

v_call: TRBV12-3/TRBV12-4
cdr3_aa: CASSSDSGELFF

v_call: TRBV6-1
cdr3_aa: CASSDQQTGSNEKLFF

v_call: TRBV25-1
cdr3_aa: CASSEIGSNQPQHF

v_call: TRBV2
cdr3_aa: CASNHPGGYEQYF

v_call: TRBV6-1
cdr3_aa: CASSKTSGGAGDTQYF